These 7 T cell receptor beta chains originate from one sample sequenced in a study of cytomegalovirus exposure and HLA in healthy donors. Primers: 60 Vbeta forward and 13 Jbeta reverse. The protocol was immunoSEQ multiplex PCR, while the TCRdb copy is restricted to in-frame clones and leaves out a portion. Of 120,000 or so clones in the sample, about three quarters were seen once. The sequenced material came from PBMCs. These receptors came from a man aged 25 to 45 in good health and CMV-seronegative.

This clone was seen a single time. CDR3 nucleotide sequence: TGTGCCATCAGTGACCTAGACCCGACCTCTGAAGCTTTCTTT. Translated: CAISDLDPTSEAFF. J is TRBJ1-1 and V is TRBV10-3, with D uncertain. Per the germline V gene, CDR1 is ENHRY and CDR2 is SYGVKD. V was trimmed by 3 bases and J by 6 bases, leaving 14 bases between them. The CDR3 contains 14 residues.

This chain connects TRBV5-4 to TRBJ1-2, with 9 bases that match TRBD1. There are 13 residues in the CDR3. Germline CDR1 is SGHNT and CDR2 is YYREEE (reference sequence). Trimming took 7 bases from V and 4 from J; bases not matched to a gene: 5. For the CDR3, the DNA is TGTGCCAGCTTTGTGACAGGGGGCTATGGCTACACCTTC. It codes for CASFVTGGYGYTF.

J is TRBJ2-5 and V is TRBV11-3, with TRBD2 as a possible D gene (6 bases). Germline CDR1 and CDR2: SGHNT and YENEEA. The length of the CDR3 is 19 residues. Trimming took 1 base from V and 2 from J, leaving 23 bases between them. CDR3 coding DNA: TGTGCCAGCAGCTTAGGGTGGCGGGGCTCGGGTACGGAGCAAGAGACCCAGTACTTC. Its protein product is CASSLGWRGSGTEQETQYF.

This clone was counted a few times. The chain is built from TRBV5-1 and TRBJ1-3; D is unclear. The V and J ends lost 7 bases and 0 bases respectively, with 8 bases between them. The length of the CDR3 is 13 residues. CDR1 is SGHRS, CDR2 YFSETQ, per germline. The CDR3 sequence: CASRTSSGNTIYF. For the CDR3, the DNA is TGCGCCAGCCGCACCAGCTCTGGAAACACCATATATTTT.

The chain joins TRBV19 to TRBJ2-3, with D possibly being TRBD2 (5 bases). Germline CDR1 and CDR2: LNHDA and SQIVND (reference sequence). The CDR3 is 13 amino acids. Trimming took off 6 bases at V and 0 bases at J, with 7 bases between the two ends. The CDR3 DNA is TGTGCCAGTAGGGGGAGAAGCACAGATACGCAGTATTTT. This sequence encodes CASRGRSTDTQYF.

The chain joins TRBV29-1 to TRBJ1-2, with 9 positions matching TRBD1. There are 12 residues in the CDR3. Germline-derived CDR1 and CDR2 are SQVTM and ANQGSEA. The junction had 7 bases not matched to a gene; V was cut back by 6 bases and J by 8 bases. The CDR3: CSVSRTGVGYTF. The CDR3 DNA reads TGCAGCGTATCAAGGACAGGGGTGGGCTACACCTTC.

CDR3 protein: CASSRTGLAQETQYF. DNA of the CDR3: TGTGCCAGCAGCCGCACTGGACTAGCGCAAGAGACCCAGTACTTC. The chain is built from TRBV6-5 and TRBJ2-5; TRBD2 matches 9 bases. The CDR3 has 15 amino acids. V dropped 6 bases and J dropped 2; count of bases not matched to a gene: 7. Per germline, CDR1 MNHEY and CDR2 SVGAGI.